The 13 T cell receptor beta chains given below trace back to one sample, sequenced in a study of type 1 regulatory T cells. These TCRs are of unknown antigen specificity. MiXCR, run by TCRdb on the reads, gives a single entry per CDR3 protein. This sample carries tens of thousands of distinct CDR3 sequences, just under 50% of them seen once, and the ten largest clones take less than 2.5%. Sequencing was done on a sample of cultured non-Tr1 T cells, either the whole culture or a sorted T cell fraction (not recorded which). All receptors derive from a human donor in good health.

V and J are TRBV28 and TRBJ1-1, with D perhaps matching TRBD1 (6 bases). Trimming stripped 6 bases from V and 4 bases from J, with 15 bases between. The germline CDR1 and CDR2 sequences are MDHEN and SYDVKM. This CDR3 contains 14 residues. The CDR3 DNA reads TGTGCCAGCAGGGGGAGGGGGGTGGTCACTGAAGCTTTCTTT. The encoded protein is CASRGRGVVTEAFF.

The rearrangement joins TRBV10-3 to TRBJ2-7; D possibly uses TRBD1 or TRBD2 (5 bases each). The germline V and J ends were trimmed by 10 bases and 3 bases, with 13 bases remaining between them. This CDR3 contains 12 residues. Germline CDR1 reads ENHRY; CDR2 reads SYGVKD. The chain's CDR3 is CATSRDGYEQYF. The CDR3 coding sequence is TGTGCCACGTCCCGGGACGGCTACGAGCAGTACTTC.

The chain is built from TRBV4-3 and TRBJ2-1, with D perhaps given as TRBD1 or TRBD2 (5 bases each). V shed 0 bases and J shed 9 bases, with 15 bases lying between them. Germline CDR1 is LGHNA and CDR2 is YSLEER. The length of the CDR3 is 15 residues. DNA of the CDR3: TGCGCCAGCAGCCAAGAGAGGGTCAGGGTCGGTGAGCAGTTCTTC. Amino acids: CASSQERVRVGEQFF.

By its share, this clonotype is medium-sized. The CDR3 is CASSLPFSRSLRNTGELFF. The CDR3, as DNA: TGCGCCAGCAGCTTACCTTTTTCACGGTCCCTAAGGAACACCGGGGAGCTGTTTTTT. J is TRBJ2-2 and V is TRBV5-1, with D hard to call. CDR1 and CDR2 from the germline V gene are SGHRS and YFSETQ. V shed 2 bases and J shed 1 base, with 21 bases lying between them. The CDR3 loop spans 19 amino acids.

This clonotype was detected a few times. The chain has TRBV3-1 and TRBJ2-1, with D perhaps matching TRBD1 or TRBD2 (5 bases each). V was shortened by 3 bases and J by 2 bases, with 11 bases between the two germline ends. Germline loops: CDR1 LGHDT, CDR2 YNNKEL (reference sequence). CDR3 length: 15 residues. The CDR3 DNA reads as TGTGCCAGCAGCCAGGGATCGGGGCCCTACAATGAGCAGTTCTTC. It yields the protein CASSQGSGPYNEQFF.

This sequence joins TRBV3-1 and TRBJ1-1; D gene uncertain. This CDR3 is built from 12 residues. Trimming left V 3 bases short and J 8 bases short, with 10 bases between. Germline lookup yields CDR1 LGHDT and CDR2 YNNKEL (reference sequence). CDR3 protein: CASSQGGPEAFF. Written as DNA, the CDR3 is TGTGCCAGCAGCCAGGGAGGGCCGGAAGCTTTCTTT.

This clonotype came up many times. The genes are TRBV18 and TRBJ2-2, with a possible D match to TRBD2 (6 bases). V shed 3 bases and J shed 1 base, with 15 bases lying between them. The germline CDR1 and CDR2 sequences are KGHSH and LQKENI. CDR3 length: 17 amino acids. The CDR3 loop reads CASSPTGGARNTGELFF. The CDR3 DNA is TGTGCCAGCTCACCCACGGGCGGGGCTCGGAACACCGGGGAGCTGTTTTTT.

The CDR3 is CASSLEDGRNQPQHF. The CDR3, as DNA: TGTGCCAGCAGTTTAGAGGACGGGCGCAATCAGCCCCAGCATTTT. The chain couples TRBV12-3 or TRBV12-4 to TRBJ1-5; no firm D call. CDR3 length: 15 amino acids. V lost 1 base and J lost 2, with 9 bases in between.

This clonotype was counted a few times. The V and J genes are TRBV5-5 and TRBJ2-7, with D possibly matching TRBD1 (5 bases). V was pared by 4 bases and J by 2 bases, with 13 bases between. The CDR3 is made up of 14 amino acids. Looked up from germline, CDR1 is SGHKS and CDR2 is YYEKEE (reference sequence). The CDR3 DNA reads TGTGCCAGCAGCATAACAGGTACAGCCTACGAGCAGTACTTC. Translated, it gives CASSITGTAYEQYF.

The rearrangement uses TRBV10-3 and TRBJ1-1; D is possibly TRBD1 (6 bases). Deletions cut 5 bases from V and 1 base from J, with 14 bases between. The CDR3 is 15 residues long. Germline V CDR1 and CDR2: ENHRY, SYGVKD. This CDR3 reads CAISLQQGQNTEAFF. The CDR3 nucleotides are TGTGCCATCAGTTTACAGCAGGGGCAGAACACTGAAGCTTTCTTT.

V and J are TRBV5-1 and TRBJ1-5; no clear D gene. There are 13 residues in the CDR3. Germline assignment: CDR1 SGHRS and CDR2 YFSETQ. V was cut by 0 bases and J by 3 bases, with 4 bases left in between. CDR3 bases: TGCGCCAGCAGCTTGGGGCTCAATCAGCCCCAGCATTTT. This translates into CASSLGLNQPQHF.

The CDR3 protein is CASSSTSGGLVTQYF. CDR3 DNA: TGTGCCAGCAGCTCAACTAGCGGGGGCTTGGTTACGCAGTATTTT. The J gene is TRBJ2-3, the V gene TRBV7-9; 11 bases agree with TRBD2. The germline gives CDR1 SEHNR, CDR2 FQNEAQ (reference sequence). The CDR3 spans 15 residues. V was pared by 4 bases and J by 8 bases, with 8 bases of the junction left unmatched.

J is TRBJ2-5 and V is TRBV27; D call uncertain. The CDR3 spans 13 residues. Germline V gives CDR1 MNHEY, CDR2 SMNVEV (reference sequence). Trimming removed 0 bases at V and 5 bases at J, with 7 bases between. CDR3 residues: CASSLSFGETQYF. CDR3 DNA sequence: TGTGCCAGCAGTTTATCGTTTGGGGAGACCCAGTACTTC.